The T cell receptor beta chain under discussion was sequenced for a study of human T cells and chemical hapten exposure (dated by TCRdb to the early 2020s). A note on the overall study: For sensitization, 2% DPC in acetone was applied to an approximately 2 cm by approximately 2 cm area of upper inner arm skin. Weekly therapeutic DPC doses were additionally applied to the scalp of patients throughout the roughly 23-week study period. Patch testing on the upper back used Finn chambers containing 0.01% DPC, with scoring done after 6 days according to International Contact Dermatitis Research Group standards. Alopecia areata with under or over 50% scalp involvement, alopecia totalis and alopecia universalis were represented in the patient cohort, which was mostly female. Libraries were pooled for sequencing, and per-sample TCR yields varied mainly because of small differences in library volumes within the pool. This study followed changes in the peripheral blood TCR repertoire in vivo during primary and secondary sensitization of alopecia patients to the hapten diphenylcyclopropenone (DPC). Patient blood was sampled pre-sensitization (week 0) and at 2, 6 and about 24 weeks after DPC sensitization. Blood for TCR sequencing was provided by twenty-nine alopecia patients at one to four time points (pre-sensitization, 2, 6 and 24 weeks). What the study reported, not specific to this receptor: Because every patient had alopecia, a presumed autoimmune disease, the patients' immune response might differ from that of healthy individuals. DPC sensitization did not change how many TCRs were above 1 in 1000 frequency, and no evidence was found of alterations in global repertoire structure. Patch test score was positively correlated with the number of PT1 expanded TCRs, with significance at thresholds 8, 16 and 32 but not at 4. Significantly more large CDR3 similarity clusters were formed by expanded TCRs than by pre-sensitization or healthy control sets, consistent with antigen-driven responses. After repeated subsampling, the strength of the expansion versus patch-test correlation and the threshold at which it became significant changed.

The sample's time point label, in plain terms: patch test 2, 6 weeks after DPC sensitization. The treatment or condition label here, explained by the study, means: therapeutic diphenylcyclopropenone sensitization with weekly scalp DPC. Blood at each patch-test visit was drawn before the patch test was applied. To be eligible, patients had to be aged 18 to 70, diagnosed with alopecia and judged suitable for DPC therapy, while pregnant patients were excluded. Total RNA was extracted from unfractionated whole blood collected in Tempus Blood RNA tubes. This clonotype was seen at least ten times. Its antigen remains undetermined. Nothing much larger sits one base from this clone, and base qualities are not available. The junction carries 16 bases between V and J, which are trimmed by 2 bases and 6 bases respectively. The CDR3 has 15 amino acids, counting the end cysteine and phenylalanine. Only the CDR3 DNA is retained, 45 bases long and in frame from the first base.

The receptor library was made with RACE. The reads were generated on a NextSeq 500. During library preparation, unique molecular identifiers were attached to individual cDNA molecules so that TCRs could be counted quantitatively and reproducibly. For every blood RNA sample, sequencing covered both the TCR alpha and TCR beta chains. As for how the authors treated the data: The median number of TCRs per sample was over 85,000, ranging from 23,224 to 690,600. V, J and CDR3 annotation of the TCR reads was performed with the Decombinator software suite. For PS versus PT1 abundance plots, all samples were subsampled to the same number of TCRs (28,000). TCRs were defined as expanded if absent before sensitization and observed at least eight times at the 2-week time point. The public reads were quality trimmed at Q25 with fastp and then assembled into clones with MiXCR by TCRdb, keeping productive beta chains. Here each entry gathers all rows of one CDR3 protein and keeps the most common genes and DNA. The V and J calls were determined by TCRdb, not by the authors. In this sample the table shows more than 90,000 distinct CDR3 sequences, 11% of which occur a single time. Roughly 3% of the sample is taken by the ten largest.

The V and J genes are TRBV12-3 or TRBV12-4 and TRBJ2-5, with the D segment possibly TRBD1 or TRBD2, each aligning over 5 bases. The sequence was collected from a woman aged 40 to 55 with alopecia areata. Some clones in this sample may be carry-over from other donors' samples. The material was whole blood, obtained in connection with sensitization to the hapten diphenylcyclopropenone (DPC). In nucleotides, the sequence is TGTGCCAGCAGTTTACCCGGGGCGGGCGGACAGACCCAGTACTTC. Translated, this gives CASSLPGAGGQTQYF.